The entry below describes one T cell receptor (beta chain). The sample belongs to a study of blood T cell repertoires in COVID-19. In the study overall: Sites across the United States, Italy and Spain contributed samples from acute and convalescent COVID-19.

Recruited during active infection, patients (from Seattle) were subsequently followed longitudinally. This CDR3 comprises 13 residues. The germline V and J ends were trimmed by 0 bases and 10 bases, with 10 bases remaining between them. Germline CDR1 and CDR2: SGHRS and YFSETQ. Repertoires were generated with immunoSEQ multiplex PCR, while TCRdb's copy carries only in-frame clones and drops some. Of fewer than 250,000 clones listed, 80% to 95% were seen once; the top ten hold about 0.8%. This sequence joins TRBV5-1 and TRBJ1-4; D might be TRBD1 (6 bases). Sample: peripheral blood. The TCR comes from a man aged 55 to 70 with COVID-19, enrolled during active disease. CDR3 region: CASSLDREPKLFF. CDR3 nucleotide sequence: TGCGCCAGCAGCTTGGACAGGGAACCAAAACTGTTTTTT.